This T cell receptor (beta chain) was recovered during a study of T-cell reconstitution after alpha-beta-depleted transplantation in children. Germline CDR1 is SQVTM and CDR2 is ANQGSEA. The CDR3 runs 15 residues. V lost 7 bases, J lost 4 bases, and 13 bases stayed unmatched. Unique molecular identifiers were incorporated when the TCRbeta library was constructed. TCRdb passed the PCR reads through MiXCR, listing each CDR3 protein once. The data contain fewer than 120,000 distinct CDR3 sequences, 10% of them seen just once; the ten biggest clones take up about 7.3%. This clonotype was observed at least ten times.

The material sequenced was PBMCs from the stem cell graft donor, taken from the stem cell graft. The rearrangement links TRBV29-1 to TRBJ2-3; 8 bases are a match to TRBD1. The clonotype originates from a human donor who donated a stem cell graft to a child with acute lymphoblastic leukemia. The CDR3 DNA is TGCAGCGCCACATCGGGACAGGTGGGAGCAGATACGCAGTATTTT. This sequence encodes CSATSGQVGADTQYF.